This TCR beta chain was recovered during a study of blood T cell repertoires in COVID-19. Study information: PBMCs, B-cell-depleted T cells, or T cells were the source of the cDNA or gDNA that made up the material.

Trimming removed 2 bases at V and 1 base at J, with 11 bases between. This CDR3 comprises 15 residues. The V gene's germline CDR1 is LNHDA and CDR2 SQIVND (reference sequence). Using immunoSEQ multiplex PCR, the repertoire was profiled, and TCRdb retains in-frame clones only, with some absent. This sample yields approximately 110,000 clones, of which approximately 91% are seen a single time; over 6.5% belongs to the top ten. The specimen sequenced was peripheral blood. J is TRBJ2-5 and V is TRBV19; a weak D match, TRBD2 (5 bases). The TCR originated in a woman in her 70s who had recovered from COVID-19. Here the CDR3 DNA reads TGTGCCAGTAGTATAAGCAGCGGCCGCCAAGAGACCCAGTACTTC. It specifies CASSISSGRQETQYF.